Following are 18 T cell receptor beta chains from one sample sequenced in a study of T cells after yellow fever vaccination. In TCRdb, the 5' RACE reads were re-called with MiXCR into one record per CDR3 protein. The profile shows more than 65,000 distinct CDR3 sequences, about 14% of them singletons. The source material was CD8+ T cells not binding an NS4B(214-222) dextramer, sorted from PBMCs, sampled roughly 20 days after the first yellow fever vaccination. Every receptor here comes from a man younger than 35 who received the YFV17D yellow fever vaccine.

This clonotype has ten or more counts. This chain links TRBV9 with TRBJ1-1, with a tentative D call TRBD1 (5 bases). The ends were cut back, 3 bases at V and 5 bases at J, with 23 bases in the middle. The CDR3 is 17 amino acids. Germline-derived CDR1 and CDR2 are SGDLS and YYNGEE. DNA for the CDR3: TGTGCCAGCAGCGGGGGCCCAGACGGTCGGGGGTGGACTGAAGCTTTCTTT. It is translated as CASSGGPDGRGWTEAFF.

This clonotype has only a few counts. This chain uses TRBV7-9 with TRBJ2-5; the match to TRBD1 covers 9 bases. The CDR3 contains 14 residues. The ends lost 5 bases at V and 4 bases at J; junction bases unmatched: 5. From germline, CDR1 is SEHNR and CDR2 FQNEAQ (reference sequence). The CDR3 loop is CASSPTDRGETQYF. CDR3 nucleotide sequence: TGTGCCAGCAGCCCAACGGACAGGGGAGAGACCCAGTACTTC.

The chain couples TRBV4-1 to TRBJ1-4, with D perhaps matching TRBD1 (6 bases). CDR3 length equals 15 residues. Germline assignment: CDR1 MGHRA and CDR2 YSYEKL. The V end was cut by 0 bases, the J end by 4 bases, with 9 bases between. The CDR3 is CASSQDSDSNEKLFF. CDR3 nucleotides: TGCGCCAGCAGCCAAGATTCGGACAGTAATGAAAAACTGTTTTTT.

The chain is built from TRBV4-1 and TRBJ2-5; 9 nucleotides align to TRBD2. The CDR3 totals 16 residues. Germline V gene lookup returns CDR1 MGHRA and CDR2 YSYEKL. The trim removed 0 bases at V and 2 bases at J, leaving 4 bases unmatched. In DNA, the CDR3 is TGCGCCAGCAGCCAAGATTCCGCGGGGGGGCAAGAGACCCAGTACTTC. Residues: CASSQDSAGGQETQYF.

This chain joins TRBV4-1 and TRBJ2-7, with TRBD2 matching over 7 bases. J gave up 0 bases and V 1 base, and 3 bases lay outside the gene matches. Per germline, CDR1 MGHRA and CDR2 YSYEKL. CDR3 length: 15 amino acids. DNA of the CDR3: TGCGCCAGCAGCCAAGGAGCGGGGATCTCCTACGAGCAGTACTTC. Its protein is CASSQGAGISYEQYF.

This clonotype turned up a few times. The V gene is TRBV7-8, the J gene TRBJ1-4; TRBD1 matches 8 bases. Unmatched junction bases numbered 7, after V lost 1 base and J lost 6 bases. This CDR3 is 16 amino acids long. Germline V lookup: CDR1 SGHVS, CDR2 FQNEAQ. The CDR3 spells CASSLEPRGLDEKLFF. The CDR3 DNA reads as TGTGCCAGCAGCTTAGAGCCCAGGGGGCTGGATGAAAAACTGTTTTTT.

This clonotype turned up a few times. The rearrangement uses TRBV14 and TRBJ2-1; tentatively, D is TRBD2 (5 bases). Between the trimmed V and J ends, which lost 0 bases and 4 bases, there was a span of 19 bases. CDR1 is SGHDN, CDR2 FVKESK, per germline. The CDR3 covers 18 residues. The CDR3 coding sequence is TGTGCCAGCAGCCAAGATGAGGGCGCGCCACTATTATACAATGAGCAGTTCTTC. Translating gives CASSQDEGAPLLYNEQFF.

The gene calls are TRBV5-1 and TRBJ2-7; D may correspond to TRBD1 or TRBD2 (6 bases each). The CDR3 loop spans 16 amino acids. Between the trimmed V and J ends, which lost 4 bases and 0 bases, there was a span of 17 bases. CDR1 and CDR2 (germline): SGHRS, YFSETQ. Here the CDR3 DNA reads TGCGCCAGCAGCAAAATAGGGGGGAACGGCTCCTACGAGCAGTACGTC. This translates into CASSKIGGNGSYEQYV.

V is TRBV29-1 and J is TRBJ1-3, with a tentative D call TRBD1 (6 bases). Germline values: CDR1 SQVTM, CDR2 ANQGSEA. The CDR3 loop spans 15 amino acids. V was shortened by 3 bases and J by 0 bases, with 12 bases between the two germline ends. In nucleotides, the CDR3 is TGCAGCGTTGAGGGACGGGGGGCCTCTGGAAACACCATATATTTT. It encodes CSVEGRGASGNTIYF.

The rearrangement joins TRBV9 to TRBJ2-7; D remains ambiguous. CDR1 is SGDLS and CDR2 is YYNGEE in the germline V gene. The ends were cut back, 0 bases at V and 3 bases at J, with 13 bases in the middle. The CDR3 spans 15 residues. The CDR3 DNA reads TGTGCCAGCAGCGTAGGTTCCGGGCAGGACTACGAGCAGTACTTC. Protein product: CASSVGSGQDYEQYF.

V gene TRBV7-2 combines with J gene TRBJ2-5, with D uncertain. The CDR3 sequence is 11 residues long. Germline CDR1 reads SGHTA; CDR2 reads FQGNSA. V was cut by 5 bases and J by 4 bases, with 5 bases left in between. The CDR3 DNA sequence: TGTGCCAGCAGCATCTTAGAGACCCAGTACTTC. Translating gives CASSILETQYF.

The V and J genes are TRBV10-3 and TRBJ2-1, with 8 bases lining up with TRBD2. Germline values: CDR1 ENHRY, CDR2 SYGVKD. The CDR3 length is 13 residues. The V gene end was trimmed by 4 bases and the J gene end by 6 bases; junction bases not matched to a gene: 2. DNA of the CDR3: TGTGCCATCAGTGCTGGACTAGCCAATGAGCAGTTCTTC. This sequence encodes CAISAGLANEQFF.

The genes are TRBV4-1 and TRBJ1-2; no firm D call. The CDR3 spans 13 residues. Trimming took off 0 bases at V and 8 bases at J, with 10 bases between the two ends. Looked up from germline, CDR1 is MGHRA and CDR2 is YSYEKL. CDR3 amino acids: CASSQEGLGGYTF. For the CDR3, the DNA is TGCGCCAGCAGCCAAGAGGGGTTGGGGGGCTACACCTTC.

The table lists this clonotype with a few counts. This chain joins TRBV7-8 and TRBJ1-5, with 10 bases fitting TRBD1. The V and J ends lost 0 bases and 9 bases, in that order; junction bases with no gene match: 5. CDR3 length equals 15 residues. The germline V gene has CDR1 SGHVS and CDR2 FQNEAQ. The CDR3 DNA follows: TGTGCCAGCAGCTTAGCGGGACAGGGGAAGAGGCCCCAGCATTTT. Amino acids: CASSLAGQGKRPQHF.

The chain carries TRBV3-1 and TRBJ2-5; 7 bases agree with TRBD1. V was pared by 1 base and J by 5 bases, with 7 bases of the junction left unmatched. From germline, CDR1 is LGHDT and CDR2 YNNKEL (reference sequence). This CDR3 is built from 15 residues. The CDR3 is CASSQVEGGMETQYF. CDR3 DNA sequence: TGTGCCAGCAGCCAAGTAGAAGGGGGCATGGAGACCCAGTACTTC.

The chain joins TRBV25-1 to TRBJ2-2; no clear D. Germline V gene sequence: CDR1 MGHDK, CDR2 SYGVNS. CDR3 length: 13 residues. V dropped 2 bases and J dropped 4 bases, with 5 bases sitting between them. CDR3 DNA sequence: TGTGCCAGCAGTGAACGGATCACCGGGGAGCTGTTTTTT. Its protein is CASSERITGELFF. Looking up the rest from reference TRBV25-1 and TRBJ2-2 gives the full variable domain: EADIYQTPRYLVIGTGKKITLECSQTMGHDKMYWYQQDPGMELHLIHYSYGVNSTEKGDLSSESTVSRIRTEHFPLTLESARPSHTSQYLCASSERITGELFFGEGSRLTVL.

This clonotype has just a few counts. The chain joins TRBV7-8 to TRBJ2-5; D may be TRBD2 (6 bases). Germline V lookup: CDR1 SGHVS, CDR2 FQNEAQ. This CDR3 is built from 16 residues. V lost 1 base to trimming and J lost 7 bases, with 19 bases between them. CDR3: CASSLEIGWGEATQYF. CDR3 DNA: TGTGCCAGCAGCTTAGAGATCGGGTGGGGGGAAGCGACCCAGTACTTC.

The chain carries TRBV7-9 and TRBJ2-4; TRBD1 is a possible D gene (6 bases). The CDR3 totals 16 residues. V was clipped by 4 bases and J by 2 bases, with 15 bases between them. Germline values: CDR1 SEHNR, CDR2 FQNEAQ (reference sequence). The CDR3 protein is CASSSLTGTTKNIQYF. The DNA for the CDR3 is TGTGCCAGCAGCTCCTTGACAGGAACGACCAAAAACATTCAGTACTTC.